The 22 T cell receptor beta chains listed next were all sequenced from one sample in a study of T cells in Graves' hyperthyroidism and ophthalmopathy. Template material for amplifying TCR beta CDR3 regions consisted of RNA transcripts. HTBI primers were used for first-round RT-PCR of the TCR CDR3. In TCRdb, the multiplex PCR reads were re-called with MiXCR into one record per CDR3 protein. Altogether 300,000 to 450,000 distinct CDR3 sequences are present, about 14% being singletons, with the ten largest covering about 19%. Sequenced sample: blood. The receptors were gathered from a woman aged 25 to 39 with Graves' ophthalmopathy.

This clonotype was recorded at least ten times. The chain uses TRBV2 and TRBJ2-3; 9 nucleotides align to TRBD1. The CDR3 is made up of 14 amino acids. The ends lost 7 bases at V and 2 bases at J; junction bases unmatched: 4. Germline V gives CDR1 SNHLY, CDR2 FYNNEI. The CDR3 reads CASTSQGATDTQYF. The CDR3, as DNA: TGTGCCAGCACCTCACAGGGGGCCACAGATACGCAGTATTTT.

About this clonotype: At one end, the junction sequence differs from germline, possibly due to a read error. J is TRBJ2-3 and V is TRBV7-3; 12 nucleotides match TRBD2. The CDR3 length is 15 residues. The germline CDR1 and CDR2 sequences are SGHTA and FQGTGA. In DNA, the CDR3 is TGTGCCAGCAGCACTAGCGGGGGGCGCACAGATGCGCAGTATTTT. Its protein is CASSTSGGRTDAQYF.

There are many counts of this clonotype. The chain recombines TRBV27 with TRBJ1-2; D uncertain. The germline CDR1 and CDR2 sequences are MNHEY and SMNVEV (reference sequence). The germline V and J ends were trimmed by 8 bases and 8 bases, with 12 bases remaining between them. This CDR3 contains 11 residues. The CDR3 reads CASVNRSGYTF. Written as DNA, the CDR3 is TGTGCCAGCGTTAACAGAAGCGGCTACACCTTC.

This clonotype appeared many times. This chain links TRBV10-3 with TRBJ2-1; D may be TRBD2 (6 bases). CDR3 size: 12 residues. CDR1 is ENHRY, CDR2 SYGVKD, per germline. V lost 3 bases and J lost 11, with 11 bases in between. In nucleotides, the CDR3 is TGTGCCATCAGTGAACGTGGACTAAAGCAGTTCTTC. Its translation: CAISERGLKQFF.

This clonotype came up many times. The J gene is TRBJ1-2, the V gene TRBV12-3 or TRBV12-4; perhaps TRBD1 as D (6 bases). This CDR3 is built from 15 residues. Trimming removed 7 bases from V and 2 bases from J, with 17 bases in between. CDR3 sequence reads: CASTPGAERNYGYTF. CDR3 bases: TGTGCCAGCACCCCGGGGGCAGAAAGGAACTATGGCTACACCTTC.

CDR3 nucleotides: TGTGCCTGGAGGGGAGACAGTGGAAACACCATATATTTT. This gives the protein CAWRGDSGNTIYF. The chain combines TRBV30 with TRBJ1-3; D possibly corresponds to TRBD1 (5 bases). Trimming shortened V by 3 bases and J by 3 bases, and 9 bases separated the two germline ends. The CDR3 consists of 13 residues. CDR1 is GTSNPN, CDR2 SVGIG, per germline (reference sequence). The variable domain in full, with the rest retrieved from reference TRBV30 and TRBJ1-3, is SQTIHQWPATLVQPVGSPLSLECTVEGTSNPNLYWYRQAAGRGLQLLFYSVGIGQISSEVPQNLSASRPQDRQFILSSKKLLLSDSGFYLCAWRGDSGNTIYFGEGSWLTVV.

This clonotype was seen repeatedly, ten times or more. V gene TRBV7-8 combines with J gene TRBJ1-5, with unresolved D. Germline V gene data show CDR1 as SGHVS and CDR2 as FQNEAQ. The V gene lost 1 base and the J gene lost 0 bases, with 7 bases spanning the gap. The CDR3 is made up of 15 amino acids. Here the CDR3 reads CASSLGFTSNQPQHF. The CDR3 DNA is TGTGCCAGCAGCTTAGGCTTTACTAGCAATCAGCCCCAGCATTTT. Together with reference TRBV7-8 and TRBJ1-5, the CDR3 gives the full variable domain: GAGVSQSPRYKVAKRGQDVALRCDPISGHVSLFWYQQALGQGPEFLTYFQNEAQLDKSGLPSDRFFAERPEGSVSTLKIQRTQQEDSAVYLCASSLGFTSNQPQHFGDGTRLSIL.

The rearrangement joins TRBV20-1 to TRBJ2-7; 9 nucleotides align to TRBD1. V shed 1 base and J 4 bases; nucleotides not matched to a gene: 5. Germline assignment: CDR1 DFQATT and CDR2 SNEGSKA (reference sequence). The CDR3 loop spans 14 amino acids. CDR3 sequence (DNA): TGCAGTGCTAGAGGGGGACAGGGAGATTACGAGCAGTACTTC. Its translation is CSARGGQGDYEQYF.

This chain uses TRBV24-1 with TRBJ1-5; tentatively, D is TRBD1 (5 bases). Per the germline V gene, CDR1 is KGHDR and CDR2 is SFDVKD. Trimming took off 5 bases at V and 1 base at J, with 17 bases between the two ends. The CDR3 runs to 17 residues. The CDR3 protein is CATSGQGRGGSNQPQHF. The CDR3 DNA sequence: TGTGCCACCAGTGGGCAGGGTAGGGGCGGGAGCAATCAGCCCCAGCATTTT.

For the CDR3, the DNA is TGTGCCAGCAGCCCGGGACAGGAGATCTACGGCTACACCTTC. As protein: CASSPGQEIYGYTF. The chain uses TRBV5-4 and TRBJ1-2; 8 nucleotides align to TRBD1. In germline, CDR1 is SGHNT, CDR2 YYREEE (reference sequence). The CDR3 runs 14 residues. The ends lost 4 bases at V and 8 bases at J; junction bases unmatched: 10.

This clonotype was detected many times. The chain joins TRBV20-1 to TRBJ2-1; 7 nucleotides agree with TRBD2. V shed 0 bases and J 6 bases; nucleotides not matched to a gene: 14. This CDR3 is 17 amino acids long. Germline assignment: CDR1 DFQATT and CDR2 SNEGSKA (reference sequence). CDR3 coding DNA: TGCAGTGCTAGAGAATCCCTTTGGTCGGCGGGGGTCAATGAGCAGTTCTTC. Its translation: CSARESLWSAGVNEQFF.

This clonotype was picked up many times. V gene TRBV2 combines with J gene TRBJ2-5; D ambiguous. Germline values: CDR1 SNHLY, CDR2 FYNNEI. The CDR3 is 11 residues long. Trimming stripped 7 bases from V and 5 bases from J, with 8 bases between. The CDR3 nucleotides are TGTGCCAGCACGGTGGCGGAGACCCAGTACTTC. Protein: CASTVAETQYF.

The sample holds many counts of this clonotype. The chain links TRBV3-1 to TRBJ1-6; 8 bases are a match to TRBD1. The CDR3 covers 15 residues. From germline, CDR1 is LGHDT and CDR2 YNNKEL (reference sequence). With 6 bases clipped from V and 6 bases from J, the junction kept 7 bases outside the gene matches. This chain's CDR3 is CASSPPGQVNSPLHF. CDR3 DNA sequence: TGTGCCAGCAGTCCTCCGGGACAGGTTAATTCACCCCTCCACTTT.

This clonotype showed up just a few times. The chain recombines TRBV12-3 or TRBV12-4 with TRBJ2-2; TRBD2 matches 10 bases. V dropped 4 bases and J dropped 3; count of bases not matched to a gene: 5. This CDR3 is built from 16 residues. The CDR3 spells CASSSSGGADTGELFF. The CDR3 nucleotides read TGTGCCAGCAGTTCCAGCGGGGGGGCCGACACCGGGGAGCTGTTTTTT.

This clonotype was seen repeatedly, ten times or more. The chain recombines TRBV18 with TRBJ2-7; 9 bases match TRBD1. Germline V gene lookup returns CDR1 KGHSH and CDR2 LQKENI. V lost 3 bases and J lost 3; bases outside the gene matches: 3. The CDR3 sequence is 14 residues long. The CDR3 sequence: CASSPWDRVYEQYF. The CDR3 DNA sequence: TGTGCCAGCTCACCTTGGGACAGGGTCTACGAGCAGTACTTC.

This clonotype was recorded at least ten times. The chain carries TRBV11-3 and TRBJ2-6, with D unclear. Germline V CDR1 and CDR2: SGHNT, YENEEA. Between the trimmed V and J ends, which lost 7 bases and 0 bases, there was a span of 4 bases. The length of the CDR3 is 13 residues. Written as DNA, the CDR3 is TGTGCCAGCACCGTCTCTGGGGCCAACGTCCTGACTTTC. This gives the protein CASTVSGANVLTF.

Ten or more counts support this clonotype. The rearrangement links TRBV18 to TRBJ2-2; 7 nucleotides line up with TRBD1. CDR1 is KGHSH and CDR2 is LQKENI in the germline V gene. Losses at the gene ends were 10 bases for V and 0 bases for J; bases not matched to a gene: 8. This CDR3 has 15 residues. The CDR3 loop reads CATAKTGTNTGELFF. The CDR3 coding sequence is TGTGCCACCGCCAAGACAGGGACGAACACCGGGGAGCTGTTTTTT.

Many counts were recorded for this clonotype. The V and J genes are TRBV20-1 and TRBJ2-3; 12 nucleotides line up with TRBD2. Germline values: CDR1 DFQATT, CDR2 SNEGSKA (reference sequence). This CDR3 region has 14 residues. The J segment lost 6 bases and the V segment lost 5 bases, leaving 6 bases of the junction unmatched. The CDR3 spells CSALAGGPVDTQYF. DNA of the CDR3: TGCAGTGCTCTAGCGGGGGGGCCCGTGGATACGCAGTATTTT.

This clonotype was observed at least ten times. The DNA for the CDR3 is TGTGCCAGCGGGACTAGCGGGGCCCGCAATGAGCAGTTCTTC. Encoded protein: CASGTSGARNEQFF. This chain links TRBV11-3 with TRBJ2-1; 13 bases map to TRBD2. The germline V gene has CDR1 SGHNT and CDR2 YENEEA. The CDR3 is made up of 14 amino acids. V dropped 8 bases and J dropped 6; count of bases not matched to a gene: 4.

This clonotype was seen a few times. The chain's CDR3 is CASASGVAGVDTQYF. CDR3 nucleotide sequence: TGCGCCAGCGCCTCTGGGGTAGCGGGGGTGGATACGCAGTATTTT. The chain combines TRBV5-1 with TRBJ2-3; 9 bases agree with TRBD2. The CDR3 runs 15 residues. After removal of 7 bases from V and 6 bases from J, the junction contained 12 bases not matched to a gene. Germline assignment: CDR1 SGHRS and CDR2 YFSETQ.

There are many counts of this clonotype. J is TRBJ2-7 and V is TRBV15, with D maybe TRBD2 (5 bases). Trimming removed 3 bases from V and 4 bases from J, with 19 bases in between. The germline CDR1 and CDR2 sequences are LNHNV and YYDKDF (reference sequence). The CDR3 covers 16 residues. As DNA, the CDR3 is TGTGCCACCAGCAGCCCTACGAGGGCAGGTTCGTACGAGCAGTACTTC. This codes for CATSSPTRAGSYEQYF.

This clonotype was picked up many times. The CDR3 is CASSSPEQGLLAKNIQYF. In DNA, the CDR3 is TGTGCCAGCAGCTCCCCCGAACAGGGACTATTAGCCAAAAACATTCAGTACTTC. This chain links TRBV28 with TRBJ2-4; tentatively, D is TRBD2 (7 bases). CDR3 size: 18 residues. Trimming shortened V by 6 bases and J by 0 bases, and 21 bases separated the two germline ends. Germline V gives CDR1 MDHEN, CDR2 SYDVKM.